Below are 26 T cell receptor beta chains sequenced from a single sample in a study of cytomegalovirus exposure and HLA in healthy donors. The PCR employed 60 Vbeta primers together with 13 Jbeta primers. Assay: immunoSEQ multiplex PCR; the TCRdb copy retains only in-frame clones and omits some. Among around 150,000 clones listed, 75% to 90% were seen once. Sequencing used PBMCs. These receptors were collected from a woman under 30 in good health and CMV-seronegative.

CDR3 coding DNA: TGTGCCAGCAGTGAAATAGCGGGGGGCCGGGATACGCAGTATTTT. Translated, it gives CASSEIAGGRDTQYF. V and J are TRBV6-4 and TRBJ2-3, with TRBD2 identical over 10 bases. J lost 6 bases, V lost 3 bases, and 6 bases had no gene match. The CDR3 covers 15 residues. Germline CDR1 reads MRHNA; CDR2 reads SNTAGT.

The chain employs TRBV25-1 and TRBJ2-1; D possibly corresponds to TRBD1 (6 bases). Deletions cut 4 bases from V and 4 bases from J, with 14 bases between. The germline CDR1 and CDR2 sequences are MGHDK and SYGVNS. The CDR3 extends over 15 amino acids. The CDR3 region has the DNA TGTGCCAGCAGTGGGGGGCTAAATAGTTACAATGAGCAGTTCTTC. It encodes CASSGGLNSYNEQFF.

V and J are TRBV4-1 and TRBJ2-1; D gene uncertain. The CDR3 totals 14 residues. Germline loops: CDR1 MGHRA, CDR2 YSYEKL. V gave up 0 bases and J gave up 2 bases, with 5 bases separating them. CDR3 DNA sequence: TGCGCCAGCAGCCAAGATCCCACCTACAATGAGCAGTTCTTC. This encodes CASSQDPTYNEQFF.

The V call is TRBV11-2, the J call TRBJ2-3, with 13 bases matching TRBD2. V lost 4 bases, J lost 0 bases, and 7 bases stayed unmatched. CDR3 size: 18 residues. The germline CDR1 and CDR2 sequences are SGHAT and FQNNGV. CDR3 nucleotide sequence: TGTGCCAGCAGCTGGGGACTAGCGGGGAGACCTAGCACAGATACGCAGTATTTT. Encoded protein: CASSWGLAGRPSTDTQYF. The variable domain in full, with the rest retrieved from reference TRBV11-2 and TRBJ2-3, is EAGVAQSPRYKIIEKRQSVAFWCNPISGHATLYWYQQILGQGPKLLIQFQNNGVVDDSQLPKDRFSAERLKGVDSTLKIQPAKLEDSAVYLCASSWGLAGRPSTDTQYFGPGTRLTVL.

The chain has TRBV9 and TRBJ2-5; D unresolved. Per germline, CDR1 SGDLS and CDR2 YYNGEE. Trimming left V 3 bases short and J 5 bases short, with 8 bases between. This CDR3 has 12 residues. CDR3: CASSATLETQYF. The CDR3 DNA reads TGTGCCAGCAGCGCTACCCTGGAGACCCAGTACTTC.

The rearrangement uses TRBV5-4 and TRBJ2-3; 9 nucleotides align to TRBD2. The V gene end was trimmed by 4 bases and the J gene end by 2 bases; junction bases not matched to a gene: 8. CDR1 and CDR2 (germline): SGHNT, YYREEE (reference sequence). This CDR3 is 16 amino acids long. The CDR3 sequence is CASSTRSGGPTDTQYF. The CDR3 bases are TGTGCCAGCAGCACCCGTAGCGGGGGCCCCACAGATACGCAGTATTTT.

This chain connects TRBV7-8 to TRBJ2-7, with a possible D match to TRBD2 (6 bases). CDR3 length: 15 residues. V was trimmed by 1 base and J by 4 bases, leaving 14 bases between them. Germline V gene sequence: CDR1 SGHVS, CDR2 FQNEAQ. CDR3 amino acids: CASSLGIGAGYEQYF. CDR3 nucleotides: TGTGCCAGCAGCTTAGGGATCGGGGCGGGGTACGAGCAGTACTTC.

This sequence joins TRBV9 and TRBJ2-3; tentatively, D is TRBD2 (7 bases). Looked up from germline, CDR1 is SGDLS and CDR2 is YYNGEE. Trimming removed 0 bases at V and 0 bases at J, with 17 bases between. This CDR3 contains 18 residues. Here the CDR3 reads CASSVGGGGRLSTDTQYF. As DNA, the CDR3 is TGTGCCAGCAGCGTAGGAGGGGGGGGGCGGCTGAGCACAGATACGCAGTATTTT.

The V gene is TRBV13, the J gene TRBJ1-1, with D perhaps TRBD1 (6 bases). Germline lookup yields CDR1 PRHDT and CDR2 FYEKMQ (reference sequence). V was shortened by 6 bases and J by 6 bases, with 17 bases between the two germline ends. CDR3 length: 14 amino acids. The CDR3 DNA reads TGTGCCAGCAGAAAAACAGGGTCTAACGCTGAAGCTTTCTTT. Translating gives CASRKTGSNAEAFF.

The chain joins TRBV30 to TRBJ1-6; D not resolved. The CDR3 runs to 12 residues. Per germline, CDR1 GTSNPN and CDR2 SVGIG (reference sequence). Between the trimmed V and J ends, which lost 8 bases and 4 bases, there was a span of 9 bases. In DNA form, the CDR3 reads TGTGCCACGACGGAGTATAATTCACCCCTCCACTTT. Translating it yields CATTEYNSPLHF. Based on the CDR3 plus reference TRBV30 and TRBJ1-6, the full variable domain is SQTIHQWPATLVQPVGSPLSLECTVEGTSNPNLYWYRQAAGRGLQLLFYSVGIGQISSEVPQNLSASRPQDRQFILSSKKLLLSDSGFYLCATTEYNSPLHFGNGTRLTVT.

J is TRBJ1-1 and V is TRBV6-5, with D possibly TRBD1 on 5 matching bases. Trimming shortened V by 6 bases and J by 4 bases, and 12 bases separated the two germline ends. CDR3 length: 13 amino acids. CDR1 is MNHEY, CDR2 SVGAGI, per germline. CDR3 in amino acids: CASRGGTGTEAFF. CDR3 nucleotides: TGTGCCAGCAGGGGGGGAACGGGCACTGAAGCTTTCTTT.

CDR3 sequence: CASSTGGLTDTQYF. The CDR3, as DNA: TGCGCCAGCAGTACGGGGGGCCTCACAGATACGCAGTATTTT. V and J are TRBV5-1 and TRBJ2-3, with D perhaps TRBD2 (7 bases). Trimming removed 5 bases at V and 2 bases at J, with 12 bases between. Germline loops: CDR1 SGHRS, CDR2 YFSETQ. The length of the CDR3 is 14 residues.

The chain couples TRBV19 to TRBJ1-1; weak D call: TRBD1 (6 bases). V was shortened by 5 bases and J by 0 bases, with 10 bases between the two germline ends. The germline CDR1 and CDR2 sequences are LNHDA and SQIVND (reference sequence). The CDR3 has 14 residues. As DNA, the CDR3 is TGTGCCAGTAGTCTCCAGGGGTTGAACACTGAAGCTTTCTTT. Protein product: CASSLQGLNTEAFF.

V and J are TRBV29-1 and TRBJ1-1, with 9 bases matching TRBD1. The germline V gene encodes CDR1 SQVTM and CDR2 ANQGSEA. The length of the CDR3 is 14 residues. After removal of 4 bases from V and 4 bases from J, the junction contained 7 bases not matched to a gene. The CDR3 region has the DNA TGCAGCGTTGGATCCGGGACAGGGTTCACTGAAGCTTTCTTT. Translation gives CSVGSGTGFTEAFF.

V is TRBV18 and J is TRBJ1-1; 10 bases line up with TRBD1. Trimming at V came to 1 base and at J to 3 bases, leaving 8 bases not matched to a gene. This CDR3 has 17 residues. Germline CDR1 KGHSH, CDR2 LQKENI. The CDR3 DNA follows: TGTGCCAGCTCACCACTCCGGGACAGGGGAAGGGACACTGAAGCTTTCTTT. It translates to CASSPLRDRGRDTEAFF.

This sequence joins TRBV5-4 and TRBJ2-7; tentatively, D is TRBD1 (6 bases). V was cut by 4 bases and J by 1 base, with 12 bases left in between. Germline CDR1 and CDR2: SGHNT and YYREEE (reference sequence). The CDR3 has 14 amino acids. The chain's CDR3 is CASSQARGSYEQYF. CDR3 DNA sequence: TGTGCCAGCAGCCAAGCAAGGGGGTCCTACGAGCAGTACTTC.

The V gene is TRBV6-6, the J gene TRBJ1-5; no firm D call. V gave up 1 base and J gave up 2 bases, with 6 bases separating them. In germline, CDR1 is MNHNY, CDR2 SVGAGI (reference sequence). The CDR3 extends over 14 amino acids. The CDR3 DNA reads TGTGCCAGCAGTTACTACGAGGGCAATCAGCCCCAGCATTTT. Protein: CASSYYEGNQPQHF.

The CDR3 DNA sequence: TGTGCCATCAGTGAGCCAGGACAGGGAAAGTCTGAAGCTTTCTTT. It codes for CAISEPGQGKSEAFF. This chain joins TRBV10-3 and TRBJ1-1, with 8 bases matching TRBD1. CDR3 length equals 15 residues. Germline lookup yields CDR1 ENHRY and CDR2 SYGVKD. The trim removed 2 bases at V and 6 bases at J, leaving 8 bases unmatched.

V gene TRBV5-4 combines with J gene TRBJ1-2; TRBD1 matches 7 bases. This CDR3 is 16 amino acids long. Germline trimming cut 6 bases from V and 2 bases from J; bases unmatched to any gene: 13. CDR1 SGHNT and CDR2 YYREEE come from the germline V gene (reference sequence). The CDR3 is CASIRSAGGTNYGYTF. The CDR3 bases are TGTGCCAGCATCAGATCCGCAGGGGGAACAAACTATGGCTACACCTTC.

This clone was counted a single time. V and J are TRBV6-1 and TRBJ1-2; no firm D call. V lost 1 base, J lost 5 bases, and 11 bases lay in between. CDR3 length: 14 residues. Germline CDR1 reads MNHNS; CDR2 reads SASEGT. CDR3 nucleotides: TGTGCCAGCAGTGAAGGGGCAGGTCCTTATGGCTACACCTTC. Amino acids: CASSEGAGPYGYTF.

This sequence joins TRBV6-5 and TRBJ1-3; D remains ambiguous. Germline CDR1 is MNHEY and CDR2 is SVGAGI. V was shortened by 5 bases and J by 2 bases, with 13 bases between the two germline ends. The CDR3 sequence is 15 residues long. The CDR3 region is CASSPIRVTGNTIYF. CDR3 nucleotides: TGTGCCAGCAGTCCCATACGGGTAACTGGAAACACCATATATTTT.

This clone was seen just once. The CDR3 reads CASSASPRADSHATNEKLFF. The DNA of the CDR3 is TGTGCCAGCAGTGCTTCCCCGAGGGCAGATAGTCATGCAACTAATGAAAAACTGTTTTTT. The chain uses TRBV6-1 and TRBJ1-4; D remains unclear. Germline values: CDR1 MNHNS, CDR2 SASEGT. This CDR3 region has 20 residues. With 4 bases removed from V and 0 bases from J, the gap between germline ends came to 24 bases.

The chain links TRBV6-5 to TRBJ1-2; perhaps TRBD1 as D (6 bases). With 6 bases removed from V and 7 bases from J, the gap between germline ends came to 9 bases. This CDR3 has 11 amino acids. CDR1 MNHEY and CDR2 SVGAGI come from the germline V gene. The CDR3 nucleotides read TGTGCCAGCAGCCAGGGGACTGGCTACACCTTC. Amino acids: CASSQGTGYTF.

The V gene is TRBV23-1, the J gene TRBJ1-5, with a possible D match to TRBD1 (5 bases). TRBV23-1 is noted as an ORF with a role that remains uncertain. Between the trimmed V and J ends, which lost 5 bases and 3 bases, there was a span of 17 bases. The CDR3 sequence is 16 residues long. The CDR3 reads CASSRSGQWSNQPQHF. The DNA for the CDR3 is TGCGCCAGCAGTAGATCAGGGCAGTGGTCCAATCAGCCCCAGCATTTT.

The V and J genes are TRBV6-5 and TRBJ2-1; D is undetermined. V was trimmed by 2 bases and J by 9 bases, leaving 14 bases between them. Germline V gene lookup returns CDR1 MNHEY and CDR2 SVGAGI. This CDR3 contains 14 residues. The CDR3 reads CASSYVQRSGEQFF. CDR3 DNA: TGTGCCAGCAGTTACGTTCAGCGTTCGGGTGAGCAGTTCTTC.

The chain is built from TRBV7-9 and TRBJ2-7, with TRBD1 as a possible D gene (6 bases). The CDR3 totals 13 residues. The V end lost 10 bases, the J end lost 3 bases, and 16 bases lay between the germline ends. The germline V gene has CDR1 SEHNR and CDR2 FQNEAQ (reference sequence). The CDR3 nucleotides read TGTGCCACAGAGAACACAGGGAACTACGAGCAGTACTTC. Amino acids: CATENTGNYEQYF.